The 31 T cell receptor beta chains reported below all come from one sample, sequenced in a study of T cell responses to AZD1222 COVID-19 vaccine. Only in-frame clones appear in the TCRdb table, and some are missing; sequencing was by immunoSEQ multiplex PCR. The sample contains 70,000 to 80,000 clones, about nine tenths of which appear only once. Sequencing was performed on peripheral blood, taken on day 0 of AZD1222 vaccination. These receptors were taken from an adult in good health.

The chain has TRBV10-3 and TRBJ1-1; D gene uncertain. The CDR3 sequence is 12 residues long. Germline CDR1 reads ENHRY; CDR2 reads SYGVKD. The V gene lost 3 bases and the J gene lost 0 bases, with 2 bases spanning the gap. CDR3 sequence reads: CAISDMNTEAFF. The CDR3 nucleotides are TGTGCCATCAGTGATATGAACACTGAAGCTTTCTTT.

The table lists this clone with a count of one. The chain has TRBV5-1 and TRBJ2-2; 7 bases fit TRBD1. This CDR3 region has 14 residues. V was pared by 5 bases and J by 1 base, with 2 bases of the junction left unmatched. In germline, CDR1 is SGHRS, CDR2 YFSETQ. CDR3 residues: CASRGTENTGELFF. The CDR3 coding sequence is TGCGCCAGCAGAGGGACAGAGAACACCGGGGAGCTGTTTTTT.

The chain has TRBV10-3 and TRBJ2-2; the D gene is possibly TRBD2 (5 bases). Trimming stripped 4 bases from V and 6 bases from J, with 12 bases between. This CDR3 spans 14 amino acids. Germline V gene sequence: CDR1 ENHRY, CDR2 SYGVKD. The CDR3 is CAISAGRGSGELFF. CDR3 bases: TGTGCCATCAGTGCGGGGAGAGGTTCCGGGGAGCTGTTTTTT.

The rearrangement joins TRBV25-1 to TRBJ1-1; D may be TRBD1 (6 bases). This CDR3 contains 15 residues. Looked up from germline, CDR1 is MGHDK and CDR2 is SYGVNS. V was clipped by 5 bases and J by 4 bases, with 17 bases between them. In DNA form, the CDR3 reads TGTGCCAGCAGTTCAAATCACAGGGCGGCCACTGAAGCTTTCTTT. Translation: CASSSNHRAATEAFF.

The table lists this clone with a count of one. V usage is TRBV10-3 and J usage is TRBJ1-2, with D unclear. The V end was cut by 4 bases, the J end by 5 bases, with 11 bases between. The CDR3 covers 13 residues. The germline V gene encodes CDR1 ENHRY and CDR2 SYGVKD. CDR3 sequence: CAISVKMEYGYTF. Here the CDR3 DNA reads TGTGCCATCAGTGTTAAAATGGAGTATGGCTACACCTTC.

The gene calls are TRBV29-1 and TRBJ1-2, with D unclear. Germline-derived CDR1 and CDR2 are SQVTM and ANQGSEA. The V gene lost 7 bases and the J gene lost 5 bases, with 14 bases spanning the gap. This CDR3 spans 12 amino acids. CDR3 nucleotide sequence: TGCAGCGGGGTCCGAGTAGGGTATGGCTACACCTTC. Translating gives CSGVRVGYGYTF.

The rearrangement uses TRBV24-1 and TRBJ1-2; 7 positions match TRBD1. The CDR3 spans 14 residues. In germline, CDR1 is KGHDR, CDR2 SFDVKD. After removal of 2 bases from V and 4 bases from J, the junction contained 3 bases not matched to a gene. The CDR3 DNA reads TGTGCCACCAGTGATTACGGGACAGTCTATGGCTACACCTTC. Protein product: CATSDYGTVYGYTF.

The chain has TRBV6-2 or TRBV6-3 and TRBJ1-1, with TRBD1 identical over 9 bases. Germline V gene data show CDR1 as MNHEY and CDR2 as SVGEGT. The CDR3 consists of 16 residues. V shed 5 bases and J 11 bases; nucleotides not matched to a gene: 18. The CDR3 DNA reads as TGTGCCAGCAGTGGGGGCCCACAGGGGGCGAAAGATATGGCTTTCTTT. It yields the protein CASSGGPQGAKDMAFF.

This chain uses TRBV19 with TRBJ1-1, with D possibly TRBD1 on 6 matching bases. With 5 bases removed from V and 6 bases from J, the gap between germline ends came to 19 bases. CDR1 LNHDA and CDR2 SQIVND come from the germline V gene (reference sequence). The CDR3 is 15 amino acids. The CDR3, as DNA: TGTGCCAGTAGTCCGACCCGCAGGGGCGGCTCTGAAGCTTTCTTT. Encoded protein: CASSPTRRGGSEAFF.

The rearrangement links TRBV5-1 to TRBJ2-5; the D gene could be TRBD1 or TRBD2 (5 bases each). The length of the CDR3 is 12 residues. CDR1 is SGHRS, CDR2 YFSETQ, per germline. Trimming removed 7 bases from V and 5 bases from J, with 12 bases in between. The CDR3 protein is CASEGLGETQYF. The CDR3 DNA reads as TGCGCCAGCGAGGGGTTGGGGGAGACCCAGTACTTC.

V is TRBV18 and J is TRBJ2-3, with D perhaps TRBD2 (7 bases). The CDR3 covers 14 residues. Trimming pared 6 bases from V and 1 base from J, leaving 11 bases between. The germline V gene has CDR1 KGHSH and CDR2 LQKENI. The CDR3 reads CASSSGGGTDTQYF. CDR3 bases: TGTGCCAGCTCCTCGGGGGGCGGCACAGATACGCAGTATTTT.

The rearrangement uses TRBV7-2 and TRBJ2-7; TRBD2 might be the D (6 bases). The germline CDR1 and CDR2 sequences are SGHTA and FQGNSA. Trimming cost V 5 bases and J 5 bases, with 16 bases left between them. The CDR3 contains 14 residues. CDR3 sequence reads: CASSEYGGRNEQYF. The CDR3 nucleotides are TGTGCCAGCAGCGAATACGGGGGAAGGAACGAGCAGTACTTC.

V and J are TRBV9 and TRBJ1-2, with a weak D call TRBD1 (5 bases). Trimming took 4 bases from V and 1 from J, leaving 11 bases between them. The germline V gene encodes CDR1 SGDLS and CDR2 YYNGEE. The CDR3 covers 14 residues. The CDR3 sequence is CASSPGADNYGYTF. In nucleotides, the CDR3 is TGTGCCAGCAGCCCTGGGGCCGATAACTATGGCTACACCTTC.

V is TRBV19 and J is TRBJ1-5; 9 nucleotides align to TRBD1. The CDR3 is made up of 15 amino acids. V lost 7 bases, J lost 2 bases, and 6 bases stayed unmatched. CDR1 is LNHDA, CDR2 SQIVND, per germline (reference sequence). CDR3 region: CASIPTGGGNQPQHF. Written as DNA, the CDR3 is TGTGCCAGTATCCCCACAGGGGGCGGCAATCAGCCCCAGCATTTT.

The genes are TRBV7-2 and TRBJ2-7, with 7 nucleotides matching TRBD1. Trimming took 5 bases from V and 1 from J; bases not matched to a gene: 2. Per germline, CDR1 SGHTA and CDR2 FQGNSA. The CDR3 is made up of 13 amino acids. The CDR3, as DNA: TGTGCCAGCAGCCGGGACAGTTCCTACGAGCAGTACTTC. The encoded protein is CASSRDSSYEQYF.

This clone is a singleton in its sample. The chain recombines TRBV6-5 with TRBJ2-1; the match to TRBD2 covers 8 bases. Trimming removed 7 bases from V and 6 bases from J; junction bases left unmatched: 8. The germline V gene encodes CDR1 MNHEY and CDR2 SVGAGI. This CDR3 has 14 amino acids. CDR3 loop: CASTPGTSTNEQFF. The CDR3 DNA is TGTGCCAGCACCCCCGGGACTAGTACCAATGAGCAGTTCTTC.

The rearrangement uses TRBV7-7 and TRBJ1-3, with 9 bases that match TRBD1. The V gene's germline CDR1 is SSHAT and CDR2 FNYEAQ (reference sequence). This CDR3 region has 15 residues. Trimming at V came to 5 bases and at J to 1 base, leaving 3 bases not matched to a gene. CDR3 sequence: CASSPGTGSGNTIYF. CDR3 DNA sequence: TGTGCCAGCAGCCCAGGGACAGGGTCTGGAAACACCATATATTTT.

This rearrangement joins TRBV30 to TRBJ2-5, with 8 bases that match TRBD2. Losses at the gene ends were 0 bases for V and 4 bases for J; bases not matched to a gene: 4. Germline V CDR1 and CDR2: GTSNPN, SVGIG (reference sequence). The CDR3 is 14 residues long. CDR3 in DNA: TGTGCCTGGAGTGTATCAGCGGGAGTAGAGACCCAGTACTTC. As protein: CAWSVSAGVETQYF.

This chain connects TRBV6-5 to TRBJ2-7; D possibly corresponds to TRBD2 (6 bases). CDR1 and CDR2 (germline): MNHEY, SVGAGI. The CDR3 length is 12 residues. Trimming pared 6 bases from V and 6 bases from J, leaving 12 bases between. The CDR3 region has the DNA TGTGCCAGCAGGGACTATGTAGGCGAGCAGTACTTC. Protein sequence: CASRDYVGEQYF.

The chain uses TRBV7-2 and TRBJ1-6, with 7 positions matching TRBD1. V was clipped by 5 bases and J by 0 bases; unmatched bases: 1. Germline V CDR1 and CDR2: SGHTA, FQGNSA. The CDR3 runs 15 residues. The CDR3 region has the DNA TGTGCCAGCAGCCGGGACAGCTCCTATAATTCACCCCTCCACTTT. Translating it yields CASSRDSSYNSPLHF.

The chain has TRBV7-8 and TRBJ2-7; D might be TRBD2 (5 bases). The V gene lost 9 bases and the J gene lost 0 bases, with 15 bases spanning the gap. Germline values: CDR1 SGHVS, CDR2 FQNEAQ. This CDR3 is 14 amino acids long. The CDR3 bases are TGTGCCAGTAAGAGGCGGGTAGTCTCCTACGAGCAGTACTTC. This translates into CASKRRVVSYEQYF.

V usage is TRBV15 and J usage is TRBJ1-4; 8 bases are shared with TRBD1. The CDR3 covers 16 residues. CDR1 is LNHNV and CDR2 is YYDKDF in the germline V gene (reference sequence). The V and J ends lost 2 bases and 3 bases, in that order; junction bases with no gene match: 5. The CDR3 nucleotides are TGTGCCACCAGCAGACCCGGACAGGGATCTAATGAAAAACTGTTTTTT. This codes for CATSRPGQGSNEKLFF.

The CDR3: CSATSTEAFF. CDR3 DNA sequence: TGCAGTGCTACTTCCACTGAAGCTTTCTTT. The chain employs TRBV20-1 and TRBJ1-1, with D uncertain. The CDR3 contains 10 residues. With 4 bases removed from V and 4 bases from J, the gap between germline ends came to 4 bases. CDR1 is DFQATT, CDR2 SNEGSKA, per germline (reference sequence).

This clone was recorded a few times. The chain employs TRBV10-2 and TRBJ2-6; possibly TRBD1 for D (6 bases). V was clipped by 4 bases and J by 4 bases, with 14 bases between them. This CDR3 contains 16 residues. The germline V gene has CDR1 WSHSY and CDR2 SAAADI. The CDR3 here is CASSGGRGNGANVLTF. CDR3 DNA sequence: TGCGCCAGCAGTGGGGGTAGGGGGAACGGGGCCAACGTCCTGACTTTC.

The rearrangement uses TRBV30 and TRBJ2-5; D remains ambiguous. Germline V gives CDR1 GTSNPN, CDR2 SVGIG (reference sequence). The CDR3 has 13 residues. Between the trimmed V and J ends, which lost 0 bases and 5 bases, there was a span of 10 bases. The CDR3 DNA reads TGTGCCTGGAGTGTCTCCGGTTATGAGACCCAGTACTTC. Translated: CAWSVSGYETQYF. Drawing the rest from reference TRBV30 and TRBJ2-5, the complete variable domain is SQTIHQWPATLVQPVGSPLSLECTVEGTSNPNLYWYRQAAGRGLQLLFYSVGIGQISSEVPQNLSASRPQDRQFILSSKKLLLSDSGFYLCAWSVSGYETQYFGPGTRLLVL.

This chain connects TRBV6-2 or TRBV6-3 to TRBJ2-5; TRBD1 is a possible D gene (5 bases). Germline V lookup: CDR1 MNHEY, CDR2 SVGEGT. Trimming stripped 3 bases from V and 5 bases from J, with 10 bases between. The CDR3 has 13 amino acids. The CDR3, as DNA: TGTGCCAGCAGTTATCAAGGGGTCGAGACCCAGTACTTC. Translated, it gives CASSYQGVETQYF.

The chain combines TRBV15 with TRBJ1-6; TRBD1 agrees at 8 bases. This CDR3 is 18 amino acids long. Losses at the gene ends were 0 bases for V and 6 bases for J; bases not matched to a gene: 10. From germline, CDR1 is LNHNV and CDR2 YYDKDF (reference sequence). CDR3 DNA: TGTGCCACCAGCAGAGATAGGTCCCCAGGGGGCACTAATTCACCCCTCCACTTT. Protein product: CATSRDRSPGGTNSPLHF.

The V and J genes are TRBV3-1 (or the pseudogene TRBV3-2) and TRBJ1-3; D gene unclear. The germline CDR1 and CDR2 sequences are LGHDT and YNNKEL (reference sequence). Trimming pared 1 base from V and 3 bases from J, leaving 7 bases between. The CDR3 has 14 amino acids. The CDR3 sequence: CASSQGVFGNTIYF. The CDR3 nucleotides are TGTGCCAGCAGCCAAGGCGTCTTTGGAAACACCATATATTTT.

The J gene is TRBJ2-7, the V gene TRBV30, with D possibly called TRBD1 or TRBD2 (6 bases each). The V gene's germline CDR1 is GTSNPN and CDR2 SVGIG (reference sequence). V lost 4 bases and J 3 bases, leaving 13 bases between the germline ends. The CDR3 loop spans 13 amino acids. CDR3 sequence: CAWTRGHNYEQYF. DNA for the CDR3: TGTGCCTGGACGCGGGGACATAACTACGAGCAGTACTTC.

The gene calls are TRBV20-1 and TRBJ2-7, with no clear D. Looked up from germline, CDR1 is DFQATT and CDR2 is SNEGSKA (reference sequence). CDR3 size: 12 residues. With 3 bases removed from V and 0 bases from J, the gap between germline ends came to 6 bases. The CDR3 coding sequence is TGCAGTGCTAGTACTGACTCCTACGAGCAGTACTTC. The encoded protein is CSASTDSYEQYF.

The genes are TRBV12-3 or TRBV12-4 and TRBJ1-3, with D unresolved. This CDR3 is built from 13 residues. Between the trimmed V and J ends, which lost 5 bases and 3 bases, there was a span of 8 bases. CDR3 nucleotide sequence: TGTGCCAGCAGTGACTCGGGTGGAAACACCATATATTTT. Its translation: CASSDSGGNTIYF.